This T cell receptor beta chain emerged from a study of vaccination and CD4 T cells after COVID-19. Study in general: In the convalescent group, nasal swab PCR was SARS-CoV-2 positive; under ten cases were mild and one severe.

Sample time point: late sampling 161 to 241 days after vaccination in a few convalescent patients. This sample's treatment: approximately 9-day PBMC culture with coronavirus spike peptide pools or control peptides (ViraFEST assay). Fresh IL-2 medium was used to replace half of the medium on days 3 and 7. In its sample, this clonotype was seen once. Its target is not known. The assay that was used to sequence DNA from cultured CD4+ T cells was the Oncomine TCR Beta short-read assay. Via MiXCR, TCRdb re-called the PCR reads, giving one row per CDR3 protein. The sample yields roughly 15,000 distinct CDR3 sequences, about 50% seen once. This TCR derives from a human donor who had recovered from COVID-19. The source material was CD4+ T cells from blood, cultured in vitro, sampled about 7 months after SARS-CoV-2 vaccination.

The CDR3 sequence is CASSIDLWANTEAFF. The CDR3 DNA follows: TGTGCCAGTAGTATAGATCTCTGGGCGAACACTGAAGCTTTCTTT. The rearrangement joins TRBV19 to TRBJ1-1; D not certain. V was pared by 0 bases and J by 1 base, with 9 bases between. Germline lookup yields CDR1 LNHDA and CDR2 SQIVND (reference sequence). The CDR3 loop spans 15 amino acids.